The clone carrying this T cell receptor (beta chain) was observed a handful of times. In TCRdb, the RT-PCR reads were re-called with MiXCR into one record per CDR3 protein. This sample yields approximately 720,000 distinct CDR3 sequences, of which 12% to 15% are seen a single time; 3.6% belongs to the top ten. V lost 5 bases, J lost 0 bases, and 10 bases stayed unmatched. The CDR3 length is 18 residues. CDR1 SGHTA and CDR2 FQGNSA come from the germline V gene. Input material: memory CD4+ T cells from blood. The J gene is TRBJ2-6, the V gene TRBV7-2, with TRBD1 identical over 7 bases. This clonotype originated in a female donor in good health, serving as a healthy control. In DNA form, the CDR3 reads TGTGCCAGCAGCGGAACCCCAGGGGGATCCTCTGGGGCCAACGTCCTGACTTTC. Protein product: CASSGTPGGSSGANVLTF.